A single count supports the clone carrying this T cell receptor (beta chain). Its antigen remains unidentified. CDR3 size: 11 residues. The germline V gene has CDR1 SNHLY and CDR2 FYNNEI. Trimming cost V 8 bases and J 7 bases, with 8 bases left between them. The source of the sample is a study of cytomegalovirus exposure and HLA in healthy donors. Whole-study results and caveats: In vitro testing confirmed three CMV-associated chains as specific for CMV antigens.

The PCR employed 60 Vbeta primers together with 13 Jbeta primers. Data came from immunoSEQ multiplex PCR; TCRdb stores just in-frame clones and leaves some out. The table shows about 180,000 clones, with 75% to 85% occurring only once. The source is a woman aged 18-29 years in good health and CMV-seropositive. The J gene is TRBJ1-4, the V gene TRBV2, with a possible D match to TRBD1 (6 bases). Sequencing was done on a sample of PBMCs. CDR3 amino acids: CASARGEKLFF. As DNA, the CDR3 is TGTGCCAGCGCCAGGGGTGAAAAACTGTTTTTT.